The T cell receptor (beta chain) under discussion was sequenced for a study of patients and donors after allogeneic stem cell transplantation. This clonotype was recorded many times. TCRdb processed the RT-PCR reads anew with MiXCR; each CDR3 protein has one entry. The sample has tens of thousands of distinct CDR3 sequences; just under 5% are singletons. Germline V gene sequence: CDR1 LGHNT, CDR2 FRNRAP. V lost 6 bases and J 1 base, leaving 9 bases between the germline ends. The CDR3 is made up of 13 amino acids. The source is a human donor who was either an allogeneic HSCT recipient or a stem cell or donor lymphocyte infusion donor (not recorded which). It is not recorded whose cells these are; they may come from a transplant donor. Sequenced sample: blood, either unsorted or a sorted T cell fraction (not recorded which). The chain employs TRBV12-5 and TRBJ1-1; D gene ambiguous. CDR3 amino acids: CASGPTENTEAFF. In nucleotides, the CDR3 is TGTGCTAGTGGCCCGACCGAGAACACTGAAGCTTTCTTT.